These T cell receptor beta chains were read from a single sample in a study of CXCR3-negative and CXCR3-positive naive CD8 T cells. Using the 5' RACE reads, TCRdb records one entry per CDR3 protein without DNA. The record lists around 140,000 distinct CDR3 sequences, of which the ten most abundant hold 0.41%. The specimen was naive CXCR3+ CD8+ T cells from blood. The receptors originated from a human donor in good health. Some clones in this sample may be carry-over from other donors' samples. Both conserved end residues are part of each CDR3. The order of the fields is CDR3 protein, J gene, V gene.

CDR3aa: CASSLRFRESYTEAFF
j_gene: TRBJ1-1
v_gene: TRBV7-3

CDR3aa: CASSFPPVGVYDEQYF
j_gene: TRBJ2-7
v_gene: TRBV28

CDR3aa: CASSPPGRGLYNEQFF
j_gene: TRBJ2-1
v_gene: TRBV4-1

CDR3aa: CASSLMVVSEAFF
j_gene: TRBJ1-1
v_gene: TRBV5-1

CDR3aa: CSAMIGPNTGELFF
j_gene: TRBJ2-2
v_gene: TRBV29-1

CDR3aa: CASHRGLTQETQYF
j_gene: TRBJ2-5
v_gene: TRBV28

CDR3aa: CASSHRANYSPLHF
j_gene: TRBJ1-6
v_gene: TRBV28

CDR3aa: CASRDRTGLRPQHF
j_gene: TRBJ1-5
v_gene: TRBV25-1

CDR3aa: CAWGGYNEQFF
j_gene: TRBJ2-1
v_gene: TRBV30

CDR3aa: CASSPRDRGLRDIQYF
j_gene: TRBJ2-4
v_gene: TRBV7-9

CDR3aa: CASSVTGFNTEAFF
j_gene: TRBJ1-1
v_gene: TRBV25-1

CDR3aa: CASSEQLNTEAFF
j_gene: TRBJ1-1
v_gene: TRBV2

CDR3aa: CASSLGGGGLAKNIQYF
j_gene: TRBJ2-4
v_gene: TRBV12-3/TRBV12-4

CDR3aa: CASSYSGSRGYTF
j_gene: TRBJ1-2
v_gene: TRBV7-9

CDR3aa: CATPGQDTDTQYF
j_gene: TRBJ2-3
v_gene: TRBV7-9

CDR3aa: CASSYGTGDNQPQHF
j_gene: TRBJ1-5
v_gene: TRBV6-6

CDR3aa: CSVLQGDTGELFF
j_gene: TRBJ2-2
v_gene: TRBV29-1

CDR3aa: CASSLVANEQFF
j_gene: TRBJ2-1
v_gene: TRBV5-6

CDR3aa: CASSFRGRRDRGANVLTF
j_gene: TRBJ2-6
v_gene: TRBV12-3/TRBV12-4

CDR3aa: CASSLRFTGASEQYF
j_gene: TRBJ2-7
v_gene: TRBV28

CDR3aa: CASSPTGVNYGYTF
j_gene: TRBJ1-2
v_gene: TRBV28

CDR3aa: CSVEGISHYNEQFF
j_gene: TRBJ2-1
v_gene: TRBV29-1